Listed below are T cell receptor beta chains from one sample, sequenced in a study of blood T cell repertoires in COVID-19. The repertoire was sequenced with immunoSEQ multiplex PCR; TCRdb's copy has only in-frame clones and lacks some. The sample holds roughly 34,000 clones; about 92% are singletons and the top ten take approximately 19%. The sequencing sample was made of peripheral blood. These receptors were obtained from an elderly man with acute or convalescent COVID-19. Both conserved end residues are part of each CDR3. The order of the fields is J gene, clone size, V gene, D gene, CDR3 protein, CDR3 DNA. D genes are given only for firm matches. A clone size is listed for some rows: how often the clone was seen (once, few, many), or a class if it is expanded.

>TRBJ1-3|once|TRBV7-7|.
CASSFGAGTGNTIYF
TGTGCCAGCAGCTTCGGTGCAGGGACAGGAAACACCATATATTTT
>TRBJ1-1|.|TRBV3-1/TRBV3-2|.
CASSQGGGNTEAFF
TGTGCCAGCAGCCAAGGCGGGGGAAACACTGAAGCTTTCTTT
>TRBJ2-3|.|TRBV7-9|TRBD2
CASSLMTSGGLTDTQYF
TGTGCCAGCAGCTTAATGACTAGCGGGGGGCTCACAGATACGCAGTATTTT
>TRBJ1-6|.|TRBV19|TRBD1
CASSSAGQENSPLHF
TGTGCCAGTAGTTCAGCGGGACAGGAGAATTCACCCCTCCACTTT
>TRBJ1-2|.|TRBV28|.
CASRRTENYGYTF
TGTGCCAGCAGGCGGACAGAGAACTATGGCTACACCTTC
>TRBJ1-6|.|TRBV19|TRBD1
CASSLPTGGDSPLHF
TGTGCCAGTAGTCTTCCGACAGGGGGCGATTCACCCCTCCACTTT
>TRBJ2-1|.|TRBV7-7|TRBD2
CASSLRLAGYNEQFF
TGTGCCAGCAGCTTACGCCTAGCGGGGTACAATGAGCAGTTCTTC
>TRBJ1-1|.|TRBV5-1|.
CASSPEGSGTEAFF
TGCGCCAGCAGCCCGGAGGGTAGCGGCACTGAAGCTTTCTTT
>TRBJ2-3|.|TRBV7-2|TRBD1
CASSLNRGFDTQYF
TGTGCCAGCAGCTTGAACAGGGGGTTCGATACGCAGTATTTT
>TRBJ2-5|.|TRBV2|TRBD1
CASRNDRGDWETQYF
TGTGCCAGCAGGAACGACAGGGGCGACTGGGAGACCCAGTACTTC
>TRBJ1-1|once|TRBV27|TRBD1
CASRGTGGHTEAFF
TGTGCCAGCAGGGGGACAGGGGGCCACACTGAAGCTTTCTTT
>TRBJ1-1|.|TRBV18|TRBD1
CASSGQTNTEAFF
TGTGCCAGCTCGGGACAGACAAACACTGAAGCTTTCTTT
>TRBJ1-5|.|TRBV28|.
CASSPREVQPQHF
TGTGCCAGCAGCCCTAGGGAGGTTCAGCCCCAGCATTTT
>TRBJ1-5|.|TRBV27|.
CASSLWGDQPQHF
TGTGCCAGCAGTTTATGGGGGGATCAGCCCCAGCATTTT
>TRBJ1-2|.|TRBV4-2|TRBD1
CASSIRDRDLYGYTF
TGTGCCAGCAGCATTCGGGACAGGGATCTATATGGCTACACCTTC
>TRBJ2-3|few|TRBV7-2|.
CASSLEPYPTDTQYF
TGTGCCAGCAGCTTAGAGCCTTACCCCACAGATACGCAGTATTTT
>TRBJ1-2|.|TRBV6-5|TRBD1
CAIFRGRDYGYTF
TGTGCCATATTCAGGGGGCGAGACTATGGCTACACCTTC
>TRBJ1-2|.|TRBV7-2|.
CASSFLANYGYTF
TGTGCCAGCAGCTTCCTAGCTAACTATGGCTACACCTTC
>TRBJ2-1|.|TRBV5-1|TRBD2
CASSPGTSGGQKNEQFF
TGCGCCAGCAGCCCTGGGACTAGCGGGGGGCAAAAGAATGAGCAGTTCTTC
>TRBJ2-1|.|TRBV7-6|.
CASSPRGGASYNEQFF
TGTGCCAGCAGCCCGCGCGGTGGGGCATCCTACAATGAGCAGTTCTTC
>TRBJ1-1|.|TRBV5-5|.
CASSRVIPEAFF
TGTGCCAGCAGCCGCGTTATACCTGAAGCTTTCTTT
>TRBJ2-6|.|TRBV3-1/TRBV3-2|TRBD1
CASSLDRGFGANVLTF
TGTGCCAGCAGCCTCGACAGGGGGTTTGGGGCCAACGTCCTGACTTTC
>TRBJ1-6|.|TRBV2|.
CASSRGTVEAALHF
TGTGCCAGCAGTAGGGGGACGGTAGAAGCGGCCCTCCACTTT
>TRBJ1-4|.|TRBV19|.
CASSIRGLAEKLFF
TGTGCCAGTAGTATCAGGGGCCTGGCGGAAAAACTGTTTTTT
>TRBJ1-2|.|TRBV5-6|.
CASSHRYGYTF
TGTGCCAGCAGCCACAGGTATGGCTACACCTTC
>TRBJ2-1|once|TRBV19|TRBD2
CASRQRGLYNEQFF
TGTGCCAGTAGACAGCGGGGGCTTTACAATGAGCAGTTCTTC
>TRBJ2-7|.|TRBV9|.
CASSVKDRDSYEQYF
TGTGCCAGCAGCGTAAAGGACAGAGACTCCTACGAGCAGTACTTC